The T cell receptor beta chain described here comes from a study of blood T cell repertoires in COVID-19. On the study more broadly: The study drew acute and convalescent COVID-19 samples from the United States, Italy and Spain. T cells, B-cell-depleted T cells, or PBMCs supplied cDNA or gDNA.

Generated by immunoSEQ multiplex PCR, the TCRdb table keeps only in-frame clones and is missing some. The sample records around 80,000 clones, approximately 80% being singletons. The TCR originated in a woman in her seventies with acute or convalescent COVID-19. The sample comprised peripheral blood.

CDR3 protein: CSVPQGEGGYTF. The DNA for the CDR3 is TGCAGCGTTCCACAGGGGGAGGGTGGCTACACCTTC. V gene TRBV29-1 combines with J gene TRBJ1-2; 8 nucleotides line up with TRBD1. The length of the CDR3 is 12 residues. Trimming took 5 bases from V and 7 from J; bases not matched to a gene: 6. Germline assignment: CDR1 SQVTM and CDR2 ANQGSEA. Complete variable domain (other parts from reference TRBV29-1 and TRBJ1-2): SAVISQKPSRDICQRGTSLTIQCQVDSQVTMMFWYRQQPGQSLTLIATANQGSEATYESGFVIDKFPISRPNLTFSTLTVSNMSPEDSSIYLCSVPQGEGGYTFGSGTRLTVV.